Detailed here is one T cell receptor (beta chain). Per the original data handling: Estimates of nucleated cell counts were drawn from the amplification of reference gene primers. Libraries were prepared by immunoSEQ multiplex PCR; TCRdb keeps only in-frame clonotypes and omits some of them. V, J and clone size were drawn from that table, and D and trimming were deduced from the DNA. The sample records around 200,000 clones, 88% being singletons. These data originate in a study of blood T cell repertoires in COVID-19. Study background: There were acute and convalescent COVID-19 samples, and they came from the United States, Italy and Spain.

Germline values: CDR1 SNHLY, CDR2 FYNNEI. The V end lost 5 bases, the J end lost 8 bases, and 15 bases lay between the germline ends. The CDR3 is made up of 13 amino acids. The TCR originated in a man aged 25 to 40 with acute or convalescent COVID-19. This rearrangement joins TRBV2 to TRBJ1-2; tentatively, D is TRBD1 (5 bases). The source material was peripheral blood. The CDR3 DNA sequence: TGTGCCAGCAGTACGCAGGGTTTAGGCGGCTACACCTTC. This gives the protein CASSTQGLGGYTF.